What follows are 16 T cell receptor beta chains derived from one specimen sequenced in a study of T-cell reconstitution after alpha-beta-depleted transplantation in children. Researchers prepared the TCRbeta library using unique molecular identifiers, the study reports. TCRdb processed the PCR reads anew with MiXCR; each CDR3 protein has one entry. The table includes about 640,000 distinct CDR3 sequences, 10% to 15% detected once. Source: PBMCs, mostly from graft donor cells, taken 360 days after TCRalphabeta/CD19-depleted stem cell transplant. These receptors were collected from a male patient aged 10 to 17 who had a stem cell transplant for acute myeloid leukemia, so the T cells may come from the graft donor.

The chain combines TRBV7-3 with TRBJ1-2; D gene ambiguous. Germline loops: CDR1 SGHTA, CDR2 FQGTGA. CDR3 length: 13 residues. The V end was cut by 5 bases, the J end by 4 bases, with 11 bases between. The CDR3 region has the DNA TGTGCCAGCAGCGCGGGGTCGTCCTATGGCTACACCTTC. This sequence encodes CASSAGSSYGYTF.

This chain joins TRBV20-1 and TRBJ2-5, with D hard to call. CDR1 and CDR2 from the germline V gene are DFQATT and SNEGSKA (reference sequence). The CDR3 runs 12 residues. V was clipped by 5 bases and J by 7 bases, with 14 bases between them. CDR3 DNA sequence: TGCAGTGCTGGAACACCCGCAGGGACCCAGTACTTC. Translated, it gives CSAGTPAGTQYF.

This clonotype was seen ten or more times. The chain couples TRBV12-3 or TRBV12-4 to TRBJ1-6; D remains ambiguous. V was pared by 5 bases and J by 7 bases, with 15 bases between. The CDR3 is made up of 15 amino acids. CDR3 sequence (DNA): TGTGCCAGCAGTCCCCGGCAGGTGGGGAATTCACCCCTCCACTTT. It codes for CASSPRQVGNSPLHF.

This clonotype has more than one count but fewer than ten. This chain joins TRBV7-2 and TRBJ2-3, with 8 bases lining up with TRBD2. The CDR3 is made up of 17 amino acids. The germline V gene has CDR1 SGHTA and CDR2 FQGNSA. J was trimmed by 7 bases and V by 5 bases; bases with no gene match: 17. In nucleotides, the CDR3 is TGTGCCAGCAGCCCACCCCGGTCCGGGAGGGCCGGGCATACGCAGTATTTT. Its protein is CASSPPRSGRAGHTQYF. Variable domain in full (rest from reference TRBV7-2 and TRBJ2-3): GAGVSQSPSNKVTEKGKDVELRCDPISGHTALYWYRQSLGQGLEFLIYFQGNSAPDKSGLPSDRFSAERTGGSVSTLTIQRTQQEDSAVYLCASSPPRSGRAGHTQYFGPGTRLTVL.

The CDR3 protein is CASSLATGATYEQYF. DNA for the CDR3: TGTGCCAGCAGCTTGGCGACAGGCGCTACCTACGAGCAGTACTTC. The chain joins TRBV7-6 to TRBJ2-7; TRBD1 might be the D (6 bases). V lost 3 bases and J lost 2, with 14 bases in between. This CDR3 is built from 15 residues. Germline V lookup: CDR1 SGHVS, CDR2 FNYEAQ. The full variable domain, its missing parts supplied by reference TRBV7-6 and TRBJ2-7, is GAGVSQSPRYKVTKRGQDVALRCDPISGHVSLYWYRQALGQGPEFLTYFNYEAQQDKSGLPNDRFSAERPEGSISTLTIQRTEQRDSAMYRCASSLATGATYEQYFGPGTRLTVT.

This clonotype was counted only a few times. This sequence joins TRBV20-1 and TRBJ2-7; 11 bases map to TRBD2. CDR1 is DFQATT and CDR2 is SNEGSKA in the germline V gene (reference sequence). The CDR3 loop spans 13 amino acids. V lost 8 bases, J lost 2 bases, and 5 bases stayed unmatched. CDR3 in DNA: TGCAGTTCCCGACTAGCGGGGCCCTACGAGCAGTACTTC. Protein sequence: CSSRLAGPYEQYF.

Ten or more counts support this clonotype. The rearrangement links TRBV29-1 to TRBJ2-3, with no clear D. Germline-derived CDR1 and CDR2 are SQVTM and ANQGSEA. The CDR3 extends over 14 amino acids. V was clipped by 4 bases and J by 2 bases, with 13 bases between them. CDR3 nucleotide sequence: TGCAGCGTTGCTTTGGGCGGAACCACAGATACGCAGTATTTT. It specifies CSVALGGTTDTQYF.

The chain uses TRBV4-3 and TRBJ2-2; D is perhaps TRBD1 (5 bases). Germline V lookup: CDR1 LGHNA, CDR2 YSLEER. Trimming removed 3 bases at V and 1 base at J, with 9 bases between. The CDR3 loop spans 15 amino acids. This chain's CDR3 is CASSQGQGNTGELFF. The CDR3 DNA sequence: TGCGCCAGCAGCCAGGGTCAGGGGAACACCGGGGAGCTGTTTTTT.

This clonotype came up once. The J gene is TRBJ2-7, the V gene TRBV24-1; no clear D. V lost 6 bases and J 2 bases, leaving 7 bases between the germline ends. This CDR3 has 12 amino acids. The germline V gene has CDR1 KGHDR and CDR2 SFDVKD. CDR3 sequence reads: CATSHSTYEQYF. For the CDR3, the DNA is TGTGCCACCAGTCACAGTACCTACGAGCAGTACTTC.

The sample holds many counts of this clonotype. The chain is built from TRBV12-3 or TRBV12-4 and TRBJ2-7, with D possibly being TRBD1 (5 bases). This CDR3 spans 13 amino acids. V gave up 3 bases and J gave up 6 bases, with 12 bases separating them. The CDR3 protein is CASSLSARGEQYF. The CDR3 DNA sequence: TGTGCCAGCAGTTTGAGTGCTAGGGGCGAGCAGTACTTC.

The chain uses TRBV27 and TRBJ2-1, with TRBD2 matching over 9 bases. The CDR3 spans 16 residues. The trim removed 6 bases at V and 4 bases at J, leaving 10 bases unmatched. Germline CDR1 is MNHEY and CDR2 is SMNVEV (reference sequence). The CDR3 protein is CASSVTTSGLYNEQFF. The CDR3 coding sequence is TGTGCCAGCAGCGTAACGACTAGCGGATTATACAATGAGCAGTTCTTC.

This sequence joins TRBV28 and TRBJ2-2; D is possibly TRBD2 (5 bases). V was pared by 8 bases and J by 7 bases, with 17 bases between. From germline, CDR1 is MDHEN and CDR2 SYDVKM. This CDR3 has 14 amino acids. The CDR3 loop is CASFSRGFFGELFF. The CDR3 nucleotides read TGTGCCAGCTTTTCCCGGGGATTCTTCGGGGAGCTGTTTTTT.

The chain has TRBV12-3 or TRBV12-4 and TRBJ2-5; D is uncertain. The CDR3 is 13 residues long. The V end was cut by 2 bases, the J end by 5 bases, with 9 bases between. The CDR3 bases are TGTGCCAGCAGTTTAATACTCCGGGAGACCCAGTACTTC. Amino acids: CASSLILRETQYF.

Only a few counts were recorded for this clonotype. The chain uses TRBV10-3 and TRBJ2-5; possibly TRBD1 or TRBD2 for D (5 bases each). Trimming pared 3 bases from V and 7 bases from J, leaving 15 bases between. The CDR3 is made up of 14 amino acids. CDR1 ENHRY and CDR2 SYGVKD come from the germline V gene. CDR3 protein: CAISDTLGPRTQYF. The CDR3 bases are TGTGCCATCAGTGATACTTTGGGACCCCGGACCCAGTACTTC.

In this sample, this clonotype turned up a few times. The rearrangement joins TRBV15 to TRBJ1-1; TRBD1 agrees at 8 bases. This CDR3 comprises 15 residues. J gave up 4 bases and V 3 bases, and 7 bases lay outside the gene matches. Germline V CDR1 and CDR2: LNHNV, YYDKDF (reference sequence). CDR3 sequence (DNA): TGTGCCACCAGCAGGCACTCAACAGGGGGCACTGAAGCTTTCTTT. Translation gives CATSRHSTGGTEAFF.

The genes are TRBV25-1 and TRBJ2-2; no definite D call. V was shortened by 3 bases and J by 4 bases, with 18 bases between the two germline ends. Germline V gives CDR1 MGHDK, CDR2 SYGVNS. This CDR3 region has 17 residues. CDR3 DNA sequence: TGTGCCAGCAGTGACAATAGAGTCGGTTTGGTCACCGGGGAGCTGTTTTTT. Its translation is CASSDNRVGLVTGELFF.